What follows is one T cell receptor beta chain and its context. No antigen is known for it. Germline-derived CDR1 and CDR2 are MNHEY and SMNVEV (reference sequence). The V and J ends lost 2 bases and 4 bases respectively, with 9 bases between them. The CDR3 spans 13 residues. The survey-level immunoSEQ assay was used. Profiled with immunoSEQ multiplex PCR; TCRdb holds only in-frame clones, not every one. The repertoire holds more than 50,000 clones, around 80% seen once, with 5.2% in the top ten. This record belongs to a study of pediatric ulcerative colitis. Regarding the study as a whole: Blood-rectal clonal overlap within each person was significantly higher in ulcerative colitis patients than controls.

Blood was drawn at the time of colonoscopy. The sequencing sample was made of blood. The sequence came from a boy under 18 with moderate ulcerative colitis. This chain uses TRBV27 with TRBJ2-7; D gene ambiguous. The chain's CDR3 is CASSLGRKYEQYF. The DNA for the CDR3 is TGTGCCAGCAGTTTAGGAAGAAAGTACGAGCAGTACTTC.